These 30 T cell receptor beta chains share one sample of origin, sequenced in a study of blood T cell repertoires in COVID-19. Some clones are missing from TCRdb's copy, which holds only in-frame ones; the method was immunoSEQ multiplex PCR. The data show some 140,000 clones, around four fifths seen once. Material: peripheral blood. Source of these receptors: a man aged 55 to 70 who had recovered from COVID-19.

This chain connects TRBV19 to TRBJ1-1; 10 bases agree with TRBD1. The V and J ends lost 4 bases and 4 bases, in that order; junction bases with no gene match: 3. The germline V gene encodes CDR1 LNHDA and CDR2 SQIVND (reference sequence). The CDR3 contains 14 residues. In DNA, the CDR3 is TGTGCCAGTAGTAGGACAGGGGGGATCACTGAAGCTTTCTTT. Protein sequence: CASSRTGGITEAFF. Looking up the rest from reference TRBV19 and TRBJ1-1 gives the full variable domain: DGGITQSPKYLFRKEGQNVTLSCEQNLNHDAMYWYRQDPGQGLRLIYYSQIVNDFQKGDIAEGYSVSREKKESFPLTVTSAQKNPTAFYLCASSRTGGITEAFFGQGTRLTVV.

This chain connects TRBV19 to TRBJ1-5; a weak D match, TRBD1 (5 bases). The CDR3 covers 14 residues. Germline CDR1 LNHDA, CDR2 SQIVND (reference sequence). The V end was cut by 1 base, the J end by 5 bases, with 9 bases between. The CDR3 DNA sequence: TGTGCCAGTAGTATAGGACAGCCCCATCAGCCCCAGCATTTT. This translates into CASSIGQPHQPQHF.

The chain couples TRBV3-1 (or the pseudogene TRBV3-2) to TRBJ2-1; D unclear. V lost 1 base and J 1 base, leaving 11 bases between the germline ends. The CDR3 length is 16 residues. Germline V gene lookup returns CDR1 LGHDT and CDR2 YNNKEL (reference sequence). CDR3: CASSQVLVRSYNEQFF. The CDR3 DNA follows: TGTGCCAGCAGCCAAGTTTTAGTTCGATCCTACAATGAGCAGTTCTTC.

The rearrangement uses TRBV25-1 and TRBJ1-6, with D uncertain. CDR3 length: 15 amino acids. CDR1 and CDR2 (germline): MGHDK, SYGVNS. The germline V and J ends were trimmed by 2 bases and 3 bases, with 8 bases remaining between them. CDR3 nucleotides: TGTGCCAGCAGTGAACAGGCAAGCTATAATTCACCCCTCCACTTT. Translated, it gives CASSEQASYNSPLHF.

J is TRBJ2-7 and V is TRBV18; D is perhaps TRBD2 (5 bases). Trimming removed 3 bases from V and 2 bases from J, with 8 bases in between. The CDR3 extends over 13 amino acids. From germline, CDR1 is KGHSH and CDR2 LQKENI. CDR3 DNA: TGTGCCAGCTCACCCACCGGGGCCTACGAGCAGTACTTC. Translating it yields CASSPTGAYEQYF.

CDR3 DNA: TGTGCCAGCAGCTTGCGGGGGGCCCAAGAGACCCAGTACTTC. It encodes CASSLRGAQETQYF. The chain carries TRBV5-5 and TRBJ2-5; a possible D gene is TRBD2 (7 bases). The CDR3 consists of 14 residues. CDR1 is SGHKS, CDR2 YYEKEE, per germline (reference sequence). V shed 1 base and J shed 1 base, with 8 bases lying between them.

This clone came up a few times. The chain combines TRBV2 with TRBJ1-5; D not certain. This CDR3 spans 15 amino acids. Germline V gives CDR1 SNHLY, CDR2 FYNNEI. V was clipped by 6 bases and J by 2 bases, with 14 bases between them. The CDR3 nucleotides read TGTGCCAGCAGGTTGGGCCCCGACGGCAATCAGCCCCAGCATTTT. It yields the protein CASRLGPDGNQPQHF.

V is TRBV5-8 and J is TRBJ2-1; 7 nucleotides match TRBD2. Per the germline V gene, CDR1 is SGHTS and CDR2 is YDEGEE. The CDR3 sequence is 16 residues long. The trim removed 3 bases at V and 0 bases at J, leaving 6 bases unmatched. The CDR3 sequence: CASSSDLAASYNEQFF. The CDR3 nucleotides are TGTGCCAGCAGCTCCGATCTAGCGGCCTCCTACAATGAGCAGTTCTTC.

The chain uses TRBV6-2 or TRBV6-3 and TRBJ2-7, with TRBD1 identical over 9 bases. Losses at the gene ends were 4 bases for V and 3 bases for J; bases not matched to a gene: 7. In germline, CDR1 is MNHEY, CDR2 SVGEGT. The CDR3 loop spans 15 amino acids. The CDR3 sequence: CASSSPGQGIYEQYF. The CDR3, as DNA: TGTGCCAGCAGTTCCCCGGGACAGGGAATCTACGAGCAGTACTTC.

This clone was detected only a few times. In DNA, the CDR3 is TGTGCCAGCAGTCTAACCGTATCCGCCCTAGTAGCAGATGAGCAGTTCTTC. Translated: CASSLTVSALVADEQFF. The chain carries TRBV28 and TRBJ2-1; D ambiguous. Germline-derived CDR1 and CDR2 are MDHEN and SYDVKM. Deletions cut 5 bases from V and 8 bases from J, with 25 bases between. The CDR3 is 17 residues long.

With regard to this clone: An end of the junction differs from the germline gene, which may be a read error. V and J are TRBV7-7 and TRBJ2-1, with 7 positions matching TRBD2. Per the germline V gene, CDR1 is SSHAT and CDR2 is FNYEAQ (reference sequence). The CDR3 contains 17 residues. This CDR3 reads CASSLALGGSSYNEQFF. CDR3 DNA: TGTGCTAGCAGCTTAGCGCTGGGCGGGAGCTCCTACAATGAGCAGTTCTTC.

The chain recombines TRBV3-1 (or the pseudogene TRBV3-2) with TRBJ2-1; 15 nucleotides line up with TRBD2. This CDR3 has 14 amino acids. CDR1 is LGHDT and CDR2 is YNNKEL in the germline V gene (reference sequence). After removal of 4 bases from V and 13 bases from J, the junction contained 5 bases not matched to a gene. This CDR3 reads CASSRGLAGGIQFF. The CDR3 region has the DNA TGTGCCAGCAGCCGTGGACTAGCGGGGGGGATTCAGTTCTTC.

The chain recombines TRBV10-3 with TRBJ1-2, with 7 bases lining up with TRBD1. The CDR3 spans 17 residues. Trimming at V came to 0 bases and at J to 2 bases, leaving 9 bases not matched to a gene. Per the germline V gene, CDR1 is ENHRY and CDR2 is SYGVKD. Here the CDR3 reads CAISESPDRNRNYGYTF. In DNA form, the CDR3 reads TGTGCCATCAGTGAGTCCCCGGACAGGAATAGAAACTATGGCTACACCTTC.

This clone appeared once. V usage is TRBV3-1 (or the pseudogene TRBV3-2) and J usage is TRBJ2-5; D possibly corresponds to TRBD1 (6 bases). In germline, CDR1 is LGHDT, CDR2 YNNKEL (reference sequence). The CDR3 covers 15 residues. V shed 5 bases and J shed 2 bases, with 15 bases lying between them. DNA for the CDR3: TGTGCCAGCAGCATACAATCAGGACAGCAAGAGACCCAGTACTTC. It encodes CASSIQSGQQETQYF.

Note on this clone: The DNA is left out, because the CDR3 cannot be placed on it with certainty; the CDR3 is given as TCRdb lists it. The chain carries TRBV21-1 and TRBJ2-7; the table's D gene call, TRBD1, was not cross checked with the DNA. TRBV21-1 is a pseudogene locus. Including both end residues, the CDR3 is 17 amino acids long. The CDR3 reads CASSSFFGTGAGGEQYF.

The V gene is TRBV7-2, the J gene TRBJ1-6; D is unresolved. The CDR3 is 17 amino acids. The V end lost 2 bases, the J end lost 0 bases, and 11 bases lay between the germline ends. CDR1 and CDR2 (germline): SGHTA, FQGNSA. The CDR3, as DNA: TGTGCCAGCAGCTTAATTTCTCCCAGCTCCTATAATTCACCCCTCCACTTT. This sequence encodes CASSLISPSSYNSPLHF.

V gene TRBV27 combines with J gene TRBJ2-7, with 10 bases identical to TRBD2. Germline CDR1 reads MNHEY; CDR2 reads SMNVEV (reference sequence). J gave up 0 bases and V 6 bases, and 2 bases lay outside the gene matches. CDR3 length equals 14 residues. The CDR3 coding sequence is TGTGCCAGCAGCGGACTAGCGGCCTCCTACGAGCAGTACTTC. This translates into CASSGLAASYEQYF.

The chain recombines TRBV28 with TRBJ2-4; D not resolved. The CDR3 spans 13 residues. Germline-derived CDR1 and CDR2 are MDHEN and SYDVKM. Trimming took 8 bases from V and 1 from J, leaving 9 bases between them. The CDR3 coding sequence is TGTGCCAGCCAGTTGGTGGCCAAAAACATTCAGTACTTC. Protein product: CASQLVAKNIQYF. The full variable domain, completed using reference TRBV28 and TRBJ2-4, is DVKVTQSSRYLVKRTGEKVFLECVQDMDHENMFWYRQDPGLGLRLIYFSYDVKMKEKGDIPEGYSVSREKKERFSLILESASTNQTSMYLCASQLVAKNIQYFGAGTRLSVL.

The chain couples TRBV9 to TRBJ2-1, with TRBD2 matching over 12 bases. The germline CDR1 and CDR2 sequences are SGDLS and YYNGEE. The length of the CDR3 is 16 residues. Trimming at V came to 0 bases and at J to 4 bases, leaving 2 bases not matched to a gene. The DNA for the CDR3 is TGTGCCAGCAGCGTAGCTGGACTAGCGGGGTACAATGAGCAGTTCTTC. It translates to CASSVAGLAGYNEQFF.

Concerning this clone: Mismatch with germline at one junction end may stem from a read error. The gene calls are TRBV7-7 and TRBJ2-5; TRBD1 agrees at 7 bases. The CDR3 is made up of 13 amino acids. Per the germline V gene, CDR1 is SSHAT and CDR2 is FNYEAQ (reference sequence). This chain's CDR3 is CASSPDRKETQYF. CDR3 bases: TGTGCTAGCAGCCCGGACAGGAAAGAGACCCAGTACTTC.

The CDR3 loop is CASSRKGSRTDTQYF. The CDR3 region has the DNA TGTGCCAGCAGTCGGAAGGGGTCCCGCACAGATACGCAGTATTTT. The V and J genes are TRBV27 and TRBJ2-3; a possible D gene is TRBD1 (5 bases). Germline values: CDR1 MNHEY, CDR2 SMNVEV (reference sequence). The CDR3 runs to 15 residues. V was cut by 5 bases and J by 1 base, with 13 bases left in between.

CDR3 sequence: CASSYSGRVAQPQHF. CDR3 sequence (DNA): TGTGCCAGCAGTTACTCGGGCAGGGTGGCTCAGCCCCAGCATTTT. V usage is TRBV6-7 and J usage is TRBJ1-5, with D maybe TRBD1 (5 bases). TRBV6-7 is an open reading frame, and its role is uncertain. CDR3 size: 15 residues. Trimming removed 0 bases from V and 6 bases from J, with 12 bases in between.

This chain joins TRBV29-1 and TRBJ2-1; D not resolved. CDR1 and CDR2 (germline): SQVTM, ANQGSEA. The CDR3 consists of 12 residues. V lost 1 base and J 10 bases, leaving 11 bases between the germline ends. The CDR3 bases are TGCAGCGTTGAAGGGAGCATGTCCGAGCAGTTCTTC. Translating it yields CSVEGSMSEQFF.

The chain joins TRBV7-3 to TRBJ2-1, with TRBD2 identical over 14 bases. With 4 bases clipped from V and 6 bases from J, the junction kept 2 bases outside the gene matches. The CDR3 totals 15 residues. The germline CDR1 and CDR2 sequences are SGHTA and FQGTGA. The CDR3: CASSSGLAGVNEQFF. CDR3 bases: TGTGCCAGCAGCTCGGGACTAGCGGGAGTCAATGAGCAGTTCTTC.

The chain links TRBV5-1 to TRBJ2-1; the match to TRBD2 covers 10 bases. V gave up 4 bases and J gave up 5 bases; unmatched junction bases: 9. The CDR3 has 16 amino acids. CDR1 is SGHRS, CDR2 YFSETQ, per germline. CDR3 region: CASSVRTSGPNNEQFF. CDR3 sequence (DNA): TGCGCCAGCAGCGTTCGGACTAGCGGACCTAACAATGAGCAGTTCTTC.

The J gene is TRBJ1-6, the V gene TRBV4-3; unclear D gene. V dropped 0 bases and J dropped 13 bases, with 10 bases sitting between them. Germline lookup yields CDR1 LGHNA and CDR2 YSLEER. The CDR3 is made up of 13 amino acids. The CDR3 DNA sequence: TGCGCCAGCAGCCAAGAGTCTAGAGCCCCCCTCCACTTT. Translation gives CASSQESRAPLHF.

The V call is TRBV7-3, the J call TRBJ1-2; no clear D. V shed 10 bases and J shed 1 base, with 10 bases lying between them. This CDR3 comprises 12 residues. CDR1 and CDR2 (germline): SGHTA, FQGTGA. The CDR3 here is CAIGVGNYGYTF. CDR3 nucleotides: TGTGCCATCGGGGTCGGTAACTATGGCTACACCTTC.

This chain uses TRBV24-1 with TRBJ1-2, with 10 positions matching TRBD1. The CDR3 is made up of 13 amino acids. Unmatched junction bases numbered 0, after V lost 2 bases and J lost 7 bases. In germline, CDR1 is KGHDR, CDR2 SFDVKD. The CDR3 DNA sequence: TGTGCCACCAGTGATTGGACAGGGGGTGGCTACACCTTC. Protein: CATSDWTGGGYTF.

V and J are TRBV11-2 and TRBJ2-5; possibly TRBD2 for D (6 bases). The ends were cut back, 2 bases at V and 0 bases at J, with 10 bases in the middle. The V gene's germline CDR1 is SGHAT and CDR2 FQNNGV. The CDR3 is 15 residues long. The CDR3 region is CASSLLGGYQETQYF. The CDR3 nucleotides read TGTGCCAGCAGCTTATTGGGAGGCTACCAAGAGACCCAGTACTTC.

CDR3 loop: CASSGTSGSREQFF. The CDR3 bases are TGTGCCAGCAGCGGGACTAGCGGGAGTCGTGAGCAGTTCTTC. This chain uses TRBV7-2 with TRBJ2-1; TRBD2 agrees at 14 bases. Germline assignment: CDR1 SGHTA and CDR2 FQGNSA. J was trimmed by 9 bases and V by 5 bases; bases with no gene match: 3. The CDR3 loop spans 14 amino acids.